The clone carrying this T cell receptor beta chain appeared a few times. This record comes from a study of T-cell reconstitution after alpha-beta-depleted transplantation in children. Unique molecular identifiers were used to barcode this TCRbeta library. TCRdb re-called the PCR reads with MiXCR, one entry per CDR3 protein. The sample carries roughly 300,000 distinct CDR3 sequences, 10% recorded once. Sequenced material: PBMCs from the stem cell graft donor, taken from the stem cell graft. This TCR was sampled from a human donor who donated a stem cell graft to a child with acute lymphoblastic leukemia.

CDR3: CASSYPPYEQYF. In DNA form, the CDR3 reads TGTGCCAGCAGTTACCCCCCGTACGAGCAGTACTTC. This chain joins TRBV6-6 and TRBJ2-7, with D unclear. The CDR3 contains 12 residues. Germline CDR1 is MNHNY and CDR2 is SVGAGI (reference sequence). V lost 2 bases, J lost 4 bases, and 6 bases lay in between.